The clone carrying this T cell receptor beta chain was seen a few times. The antigen is not known. The data were obtained in a study of cytomegalovirus exposure and HLA in healthy donors. PCR involved 60 Vbeta and 13 Jbeta primers. Using immunoSEQ multiplex PCR, the repertoire was profiled, and TCRdb retains in-frame clones only, with some absent. Seen here are under 200,000 clones, 84% observed once, and the top ten hold approximately 0.98%. General study points: Roughly even sequencing depth across donors was the assumption behind the presence/absence analyses. Through in vitro validation, three CMV-associated chains were shown to be specific for CMV antigens. A later analysis found that most CMV-associated TCR beta chains appeared HLA-restricted.

Germline lookup yields CDR1 GTSNPN and CDR2 SVGIG (reference sequence). The CDR3 runs 13 residues. Between the trimmed V and J ends, which lost 0 bases and 3 bases, there was a span of 8 bases. The receptor was isolated from a man aged 30 to 45 in good health and CMV-seronegative. The sample comprised PBMCs. This chain links TRBV30 with TRBJ2-5; D remains ambiguous. The CDR3 DNA follows: TGTGCCTGGAGTGTACTAAAGAAAGAGACCCAGTACTTC. Translation gives CAWSVLKKETQYF.